The present T cell receptor (beta chain) was sequenced within a study of long-term antiretroviral therapy in people with HIV. It was in the United States that all participants with HIV were treated. With survey level as its setting, the immunoSEQ assay was v3.0. Method: immunoSEQ multiplex PCR; TCRdb's copy keeps in-frame clones and lacks some. The sample has about 24,000 clones; about 95% are singletons. Trimming took 0 bases from V and 3 from J, leaving 4 bases between them. Germline V gives CDR1 SGHKS, CDR2 YYEKEE (reference sequence). The CDR3 extends over 12 amino acids. This sample comprised unsorted PBMCs, obtained less than 5 years after starting antiretroviral therapy. The clonotype was recovered from a woman aged 45-65 years with HIV. The chain combines TRBV5-5 with TRBJ2-7; D is undetermined. Written as DNA, the CDR3 is TGTGCCAGCAGCTTGGGAGACTACGAGCAGTACTTC. This sequence encodes CASSLGDYEQYF. The variable domain in full, completed from reference TRBV5-5 and TRBJ2-7, reads DAGVTQSPTHLIKTRGQQVTLRCSPISGHKSVSWYQQVLGQGPQFIFQYYEKEERGRGNFPDRFSARQFPNYSSELNVNALLLGDSALYLCASSLGDYEQYFGPGTRLTVT.